These T cell receptor beta chains were read from a single sample in a study of T cell repertoires in cytomegalovirus infection. TCRdb reprocessed the reads with MiXCR, giving one entry per CDR3 protein. The sample records 310,000 or so distinct CDR3 sequences, roughly 17% being singletons. The specimen sequenced was PBMCs. The receptor source for this set is a human donor in good health (CMV status not recorded). Some clones in this sample may be carry-over from other donors' samples. CDR3s include the opening cysteine and the closing phenylalanine or tryptophan. D genes are given only for firm matches. A clone size is listed for some rows: how often the clone was seen (once, few, many), or a class if it is expanded.

.	TRBV5-4	TRBJ2-2	TRBD2	TGTGCCAGCAGCGCCGAACTAGCGGGGGCCATAACCGGGGAGCTGTTTTTT	CASSAELAGAITGELFF
many	TRBV24-1	TRBJ2-5	TRBD1	TGTGCCACCAGTGACGACAGTGGGACAGCCCTAGAAGAGACCCAGTACTTC	CATSDDSGTALEETQYF
many	TRBV7-3	TRBJ2-5	.	TGTGCCAGCAGCGGAGGAGAGGGGGGTTGGGAGACCCAGTACTTC	CASSGGEGGWETQYF
.	TRBV19	TRBJ2-7	TRBD2	TGTGCCAGTAGTATAACGGGGGGCTACGAGCAGTACTTC	CASSITGGYEQYF
many	TRBV24-1	TRBJ2-7	.	TGTGCCACCAGTGATTCGAAGTCCCCCTTCTACGAGCAGTACTTC	CATSDSKSPFYEQYF
many	TRBV6-5	TRBJ1-5	TRBD1	TGTGCCAGCAGTCCGCGGCCGGGACAGGGGGCTTTTAGGAGCAATCAGCCCCAGCATTTT	CASSPRPGQGAFRSNQPQHF
.	TRBV20-1	TRBJ2-3	.	TGCAGTGCTAGAGGGACTTTTCCTAGCACAGATACGCGGTATTTT	CSARGTFPSTDTRYF
many	TRBV7-6	TRBJ2-3	.	TGTGCCAGCAGCTTAGGCCTCGTAGAGAAGGGCACAGATACGCAGTATTTT	CASSLGLVEKGTDTQYF
many	TRBV7-8	TRBJ2-3	.	TGTGCCAGCGGAACTACGGGCACAGATACGCAGTATTTT	CASGTTGTDTQYF
few	TRBV28	TRBJ2-5	.	TGTGCCAGCAGCCCCACGGGTCGAGAGACCCAGTACTTC	CASSPTGRETQYF
.	TRBV3-1	TRBJ1-1	.	TGTGCCAGCAGCCAACGGCGACAGATGAACACTGAAGCTTTCTTT	CASSQRRQMNTEAFF
.	TRBV6-6	TRBJ2-7	.	TGTGCCAGCAGCCCCGATGGCCTTTACGAGCAGTACTTC	CASSPDGLYEQYF
few	TRBV20-1	TRBJ2-3	TRBD2	TGCAGTGCTAGAGGGAGTAGCGGGGACATGGATACGCAGTATTTT	CSARGSSGDMDTQYF
.	TRBV7-7	TRBJ2-3	.	TGTGCTAGCAGCCCCGGGGCGGGGGCTATTAGCACAGATACGCAGTATTTT	CASSPGAGAISTDTQYF
many	TRBV7-2	TRBJ2-2	TRBD1	TGTGCCAGCAGCACAGCAGGGGGCCTCGGGGAGCTGTTTTTT	CASSTAGGLGELFF
.	TRBV15	TRBJ1-2	.	TGTGCCACCAGCAGAGAGGGATATAGAGGAATCGATGGCTACACCTTC	CATSREGYRGIDGYTF
many	TRBV7-2	TRBJ2-2	.	TGTGCCAGCAGCTTAAATCAAGCGGGGAACACCGGGGAGCTGTTTTTT	CASSLNQAGNTGELFF
many	TRBV25-1	TRBJ2-3	.	TGTGCCAGCAGTGGTAGGATTAGCACAGATACGCAGTATTTT	CASSGRISTDTQYF
.	TRBV29-1	TRBJ2-6	TRBD1	TGCAGCGTTAACAGGGGAAAGGTTCCTGGGGCCAACGTCCTGACTTTC	CSVNRGKVPGANVLTF
.	TRBV20-1	TRBJ2-7	.	TGCAGTGCTTCCCTGGGAGGGGGCTACGAGCAGTACTTC	CSASLGGGYEQYF
.	TRBV5-1	TRBJ2-2	TRBD1	TGCGCCAGCAGCTTTCAGAACAGGGGGCCCAGCGGGGAGCTGTTTTTT	CASSFQNRGPSGELFF
many	TRBV6-2/TRBV6-3	TRBJ2-5	.	TGTGCCAGCAGTTACCGTGGAGAGACCCAGTACTTC	CASSYRGETQYF
many	TRBV7-8	TRBJ1-1	.	TGTGCCAGCAGCTTAGTGACGGGCTGGGGGGATGAAGCTTTCTTT	CASSLVTGWGDEAFF
few	TRBV6-6	TRBJ2-7	.	TGTGCCAGCAGTTACTCGGGTGCGAAGGGCTACGAGCAGTACTTC	CASSYSGAKGYEQYF
.	TRBV5-1	TRBJ2-5	.	TGCGCCAGCAGCTTCCGGGACTCCAGGCCAGAGACCCAGTACTTC	CASSFRDSRPETQYF
.	TRBV27	TRBJ2-1	.	TGTGCCAGCAGTTTATCAAGGGGGGGTGGCAATGAGCAGTTCTTC	CASSLSRGGGNEQFF
few	TRBV24-1	TRBJ1-2	.	TGCGCCACCAGTGATTTGACAACGAACTATGGCTACACCTTC	CATSDLTTNYGYTF
.	TRBV29-1	TRBJ2-2	.	TGCAGCGCGGGGGGCCCGGGGAACACCGGGGAGCTGTTTTTT	CSAGGPGNTGELFF
.	TRBV5-1	TRBJ1-4	TRBD1	TGCGCCAGCAGCCGGACAGGGGGGGAGGAAAAACTGTTTTTT	CASSRTGGEEKLFF
many	TRBV7-9	TRBJ1-5	TRBD1	TGTGCCAGCAGCCAGGGACAGAATAGCAATCAGCCCCAGCATTTT	CASSQGQNSNQPQHF
.	TRBV5-8	TRBJ2-5	.	TGTGCCAGCAGCGCCGGACACCGAGAGACCCAGTACTTC	CASSAGHRETQYF
many	TRBV29-1	TRBJ2-1	.	TGCAGCGTCGACGGGACGGACTACAATGAGCAGTTCTTC	CSVDGTDYNEQFF
.	TRBV6-5	TRBJ1-2	.	TGTGCCAGCAGTTACGGCAGGGAGTGGGGCTACACCTTC	CASSYGREWGYTF
.	TRBV20-1	TRBJ1-2	.	TGCAGTGCTAGAGATAAAATCGGTACCGCTAACTATGGCTACACCTTC	CSARDKIGTANYGYTF
.	TRBV7-9	TRBJ2-5	.	TGTGCCAGCAGCTTAGCTGGGCCTGGGACCCAGTACTTC	CASSLAGPGTQYF
few	TRBV5-1	TRBJ1-1	.	TGCGCCAGCAGCTTGGTTGGGGAGGACACTGAAGCTTTCTTT	CASSLVGEDTEAFF
.	TRBV12-3/TRBV12-4	TRBJ1-2	TRBD1	TGTGCCAGCAGTTGGACAGGGGCCGTAAACTATGGCTACACCTTC	CASSWTGAVNYGYTF
.	TRBV3-1	TRBJ2-7	TRBD2	TGTGCCAGCAGCCAAGTCCGAGCGGGGGACTACGAGCAGTACTTC	CASSQVRAGDYEQYF
.	TRBV18	TRBJ1-6	.	TGTGCCAGCTCACCGCAGGGAGAATCACCCCTCCACTTT	CASSPQGESPLHF
.	TRBV6-2/TRBV6-3	TRBJ2-7	.	TGTGCCAGCAGCTCACACAGGGTACCGTCCTACGAGCAGTACTTC	CASSSHRVPSYEQYF
many	TRBV12-3/TRBV12-4	TRBJ1-2	TRBD1	TGTGCCAGCAGTTCTGCCGGGACAGGGAATGGCTACACCTTC	CASSSAGTGNGYTF
.	TRBV20-1	TRBJ1-2	.	TGCAGTGCTAGAAGGGCTTCCGATGGCTACACCTTC	CSARRASDGYTF